A selection of T cell receptor beta chains follows, all from one sample in a study of blood T cell repertoires in COVID-19. Using immunoSEQ multiplex PCR, the repertoire was profiled, and TCRdb retains in-frame clones only, with some absent. The sample shows about 49,000 clones, approximately 80% of them seen only once. The specimen sequenced was peripheral blood. These receptors originate from a man between 65 and 85 years old with active or convalescent COVID-19. CDR3s include the opening cysteine and the closing phenylalanine or tryptophan. Not every row has a clone size; where given, it reads once, few, many or a size class.

clone size	V gene	J gene	CDR3 protein
.	TRBV7-2	TRBJ2-2	CASSPVAGSNTGELFF
.	TRBV13	TRBJ2-7	CASSLGRASGSFEQYF
.	TRBV2	TRBJ2-5	CASNRQANLQETQYF
.	TRBV10-3	TRBJ1-1	CAISARQGKNTEAFF
.	TRBV27	TRBJ1-4	CASSNAANEKLFF
.	TRBV9	TRBJ1-2	CASSVVDRGNYGYTF
once	TRBV18	TRBJ2-2	CASSPNRGASTGELFF
few	TRBV12-5	TRBJ1-5	CASVLEGANQPQHF
.	TRBV2	TRBJ2-1	CASRPSLAGPYNEQFF
.	TRBV7-2	TRBJ2-6	CASSHFGAEGANVLTF
.	TRBV18	TRBJ1-1	CASSPSGQAPGAFF
.	TRBV2	TRBJ1-1	CASSEGRNTEAFF
once	TRBV28	TRBJ1-4	CASSFVRGREKLFF
.	TRBV4-3	TRBJ2-3	CASSQDGGGGAFTQYF
.	TRBV30	TRBJ1-6	CAWKGGYNSPLHF
.	TRBV7-6	TRBJ1-1	CASSPRQGRTEAFF
.	TRBV7-3	TRBJ1-1	CASSLTSTGPQGAFF
.	TRBV6-5	TRBJ2-1	CASTRTSGDYNEQFF
once	TRBV9	TRBJ1-4	CASSATGGNEKLFF
.	TRBV18	TRBJ1-1	CASSPRLGGNTEAFF
.	TRBV4-2	TRBJ2-2	CASSQVAGGTTGELFF
once	TRBV6-1	TRBJ2-3	CASSLGGASTDTQYF
.	TRBV27	TRBJ1-3	CASSLMAGGNTIYF
.	TRBV11-3	TRBJ2-1	CASSVNPSSYNEQFF